One sample yielded the 20 T cell receptor beta chains listed below, sequenced in a study of tumor and adjacent non-tumor tissue in lung cancer. TCRbeta libraries were built with three rounds of nested PCR, modified from ARM-PCR. MiXCR was run by TCRdb on the multiplex PCR reads, yielding one entry per CDR3 protein. The sample includes 70,000 to 90,000 distinct CDR3 sequences, nearly 70% seen only once; the top ten take roughly 26%. The template was RNA from unsorted bulk tissue. This non-tumor lung sample came from over 3 cm beyond the tumor edge. Sequenced input: distant non-tumor lung tissue. The receptors originated from a woman between 45 and 60 years old with non-small cell lung cancer.

As regards this clonotype: The junction differs from germline at one of its ends, possibly a read error. This chain connects TRBV28 to TRBJ1-1; 7 bases fit TRBD1. CDR1 MDHEN and CDR2 SYDVKM come from the germline V gene. The CDR3 extends over 17 amino acids. This chain's CDR3 is CASSTTERGPQNAEAFF. The CDR3 nucleotides read TGTGCCAGCAGTACGACTGAGAGGGGGCCCCAGAACGCTGAAGCTTTCTTT.

This rearrangement joins TRBV11-2 to TRBJ1-1; D gene uncertain. Per germline, CDR1 SGHAT and CDR2 FQNNGV. Trimming cost V 10 bases and J 4 bases, with 13 bases left between them. The CDR3 covers 12 residues. In DNA, the CDR3 is TGTGCCAACGGCTCACAGTTCACTGAAGCTTTCTTT. Residues: CANGSQFTEAFF.

A word on this clonotype: Since no conserved phenylalanine or tryptophan closes the CDR3, a read error is the likely cause. The rearrangement links TRBV4-1 to TRBJ2-5; D might be TRBD1 (5 bases). The CDR3 has 16 residues. Germline CDR1 reads MGHRA; CDR2 reads YSYEKL. The V and J ends lost 1 base and 0 bases respectively, with 12 bases between them. This chain's CDR3 is CASSQAKGNDQETQYL. CDR3 DNA: TGCGCCAGCAGCCAAGCCAAGGGGAACGACCAAGAGACCCAGTACCTC.

Details on this clonotype: Just one base apart from a much larger clone, this may be a read error. V gene TRBV6-2 or TRBV6-3 combines with J gene TRBJ2-3; D uncertain. This CDR3 comprises 15 residues. Trimming removed 0 bases from V and 4 bases from J, with 11 bases in between. CDR1 and CDR2 from the germline V gene are MNHEY and SVGEGT. The CDR3 loop reads CASSYSSVVADTQYF. The CDR3 DNA is TGTGCCAGCAGTTACTCGTCTGTAGTCGCAGATACGCAGTATTTT.

As concerns this clonotype: The junction shows a germline mismatch at one end, possibly a read error. This chain joins TRBV20-1 and TRBJ2-5; D is undetermined. This CDR3 has 14 amino acids. In germline, CDR1 is DFQATT, CDR2 SNEGSKA (reference sequence). The CDR3 nucleotides are TGCAGTGACCAGTACCTAGTGATCCAAGAGAGCCAGTACTTT. It yields the protein CSDQYLVIQESQYF.

Regarding this clonotype: This sequence may be a read error, since a much larger clone differs from it by one base. This chain connects TRBV6-2 or TRBV6-3 to TRBJ2-7; D gene ambiguous. CDR1 and CDR2 (germline): MNHEY, SVGEGT. V lost 7 bases and J lost 6, with 16 bases in between. The CDR3 is made up of 13 amino acids. Here the CDR3 reads CASTGDTNCEQYF. CDR3 coding DNA: TGTGCCAGCACAGGAGACACCAACTGCGAGCAGTACTTC.

With regard to this clonotype: At one end the junction does not follow the germline gene, possibly because of a read error. The chain links TRBV7-6 to TRBJ1-1, with TRBD1 matching over 7 bases. Germline values: CDR1 SGHVS, CDR2 FNYEAQ. The CDR3 covers 15 residues. The DNA of the CDR3 is TGTGCTAGCAACTTAGACACAGGGGAAGGGACTGAAGCTTTCTTT. It codes for CASNLDTGEGTEAFF.

This clonotype occurred many times. The gene calls are TRBV12-3 or TRBV12-4 and TRBJ2-1; 8 positions match TRBD2. V was pared by 2 bases and J by 9 bases, with 3 bases of the junction left unmatched. CDR3 length: 13 amino acids. CDR3 DNA sequence: TGTGCCAGCAGTTTAAGTCTAGCGGGTGAGCAGTTCTTC. Translated, it gives CASSLSLAGEQFF.

Notes on this clonotype: Its ends do not fully match the called genes, so a read error is possible. J is TRBJ1-6 and V is TRBV6-5; the D gene is possibly TRBD1 (6 bases). Per the germline V gene, CDR1 is MNHEY and CDR2 is SVGAGI. This CDR3 has 14 amino acids. CDR3 nucleotide sequence: TGTACCAGCAAGGGGGTCCGGTTCCATTCACCCCCCCACTTT. Residues: CTSKGVRFHSPPHF.

This clonotype appeared once. The conserved final phenylalanine or tryptophan is absent from the CDR3, which likely points to a read error. The chain couples TRBV29-1 to TRBJ2-2; tentatively, D is TRBD1 (5 bases). This CDR3 spans 12 amino acids. Per the germline V gene, CDR1 is SQVTM and CDR2 is ANQGSEA. The CDR3 DNA is TGCGGCGTAGGACACTTCACCGGGGAGCTGTTTTCT. Protein product: CGVGHFTGELFS.

The gene calls are TRBV12-3 or TRBV12-4 and TRBJ2-5, with D possibly TRBD2 on 5 matching bases. V gave up 6 bases and J gave up 10 bases, with 21 bases separating them. The CDR3 has 14 residues. CDR3 sequence (DNA): TGTGCCAGCAGCCTACTAGACAACCAAGACATCCAGTACTTC. Translated, it gives CASSLLDNQDIQYF.

This clonotype was counted at least ten times. The V and J genes are TRBV6-2 or TRBV6-3 and TRBJ2-3, with TRBD2 identical over 7 bases. Germline CDR1 MNHEY, CDR2 SVGEGT. This CDR3 contains 15 residues. Unmatched junction bases numbered 5, after V lost 2 bases and J lost 3 bases. CDR3 in DNA: TGTGCCAGCAGTTACATGGGACTACAGACAGATACGCAGTATTTT. Translated, it gives CASSYMGLQTDTQYF.

For this clonotype: A much larger clone differs from this one at a single base, so this may be a read error. This chain connects TRBV20-1 to TRBJ1-6; no clear D. Germline CDR1 reads DFQATT; CDR2 reads SNEGSKA (reference sequence). This CDR3 contains 15 residues. V shed 3 bases and J shed 2 bases, with 11 bases lying between them. The CDR3: CSASEAQTYNSPLHF. For the CDR3, the DNA is TGCAGTGCTAGTGAGGCACAGACCTATAATTCACCCCTCCACTTT.

A word on this clonotype: An end of the junction does not agree with germline; a read error may underlie this. For the CDR3, the DNA is TGCGCCTGCAGCCAAGTGGGGACAGGCCCCGGCGATCAGTCCCAGCATTTT. Translating it yields CACSQVGTGPGDQSQHF. This chain uses TRBV4-1 with TRBJ1-5; 8 nucleotides match TRBD1. The CDR3 covers 17 residues. Germline lookup yields CDR1 MGHRA and CDR2 YSYEKL.

The rearrangement links TRBV20-1 to TRBJ2-1, with 9 bases fitting TRBD1. V trimming: 5 bases; J trimming: 14 bases; junction bases outside the gene matches: 13. CDR1 and CDR2 (germline): DFQATT, SNEGSKA (reference sequence). This CDR3 is built from 13 residues. CDR3 region: CSAGQGLEWEKFF. The CDR3 coding sequence is TGCAGTGCTGGACAGGGGCTGGAGTGGGAGAAGTTCTTC.

On this clonotype: A much larger clone is a single base away; this may be a read error. The rearrangement joins TRBV6-1 to TRBJ2-1; 7 nucleotides agree with TRBD2. V lost 11 bases to trimming and J lost 6 bases; unmatched junction nucleotides: 13. CDR1 is MNHNS and CDR2 is SASEGT in the germline V gene. The CDR3 has 14 amino acids. The CDR3 bases are TGTGCCGGGAGGGGCAGGGTCGTAAGCAATGAGCAGTTCTTC. It is translated as CAGRGRVVSNEQFF.

Points on this clonotype: The conserved phenylalanine or tryptophan is not found at the CDR3 terminus, so this likely reflects a read error. The chain recombines TRBV29-1 with TRBJ2-1, with D unclear. This CDR3 has 12 amino acids. Germline V gene data show CDR1 as SQVTM and CDR2 as ANQGSEA. CDR3 nucleotide sequence: TGCAGCGTTGAAGATCTCTACAATGTGCAGTTCCTC. It is translated as CSVEDLYNVQFL.

In the case of this clonotype: A much larger clone differs by one base, so this may be a read error. The chain joins TRBV29-1 to TRBJ2-3; unclear D gene. The V gene lost 7 bases and the J gene lost 2 bases, with 13 bases spanning the gap. The CDR3 has 13 residues. Germline CDR1 reads SQVTM; CDR2 reads ANQGSEA. This CDR3 reads CSGRGPATDTQYF. CDR3 nucleotides: TGCAGCGGTCGTGGGCCAGCCACAGATACGCAGTATTTT.

The V gene is TRBV19, the J gene TRBJ1-5, with a possible D match to TRBD1 (6 bases). CDR3 length: 14 amino acids. Per germline, CDR1 LNHDA and CDR2 SQIVND (reference sequence). The germline V and J ends were trimmed by 6 bases and 3 bases, with 12 bases remaining between them. The CDR3 reads CASRGQSHNQPQHF. DNA of the CDR3: TGTGCCAGTAGAGGACAGTCCCACAATCAGCCCCAGCATTTT. Together with reference TRBV19 and TRBJ1-5, the CDR3 gives the full variable domain: DGGITQSPKYLFRKEGQNVTLSCEQNLNHDAMYWYRQDPGQGLRLIYYSQIVNDFQKGDIAEGYSVSREKKESFPLTVTSAQKNPTAFYLCASRGQSHNQPQHFGDGTRLSIL.

This clonotype was found a few times. V is TRBV11-1 and J is TRBJ2-1, with a possible D match to TRBD2 (6 bases). Germline V gene lookup returns CDR1 SGHAT and CDR2 FQDESV (reference sequence). This CDR3 has 12 residues. The CDR3 sequence: CANSQTSNEQFF. CDR3 bases: TGTGCTAACAGCCAGACTAGCAATGAGCAGTTCTTC.